This T cell receptor (beta chain) was captured in a study of blood T cell repertoires in COVID-19. Study details: The analysed material was cDNA or gDNA that came from T cells, B-cell-depleted T cells, or PBMCs.

Followed longitudinally, the Seattle patients had been enrolled during active infection. Per germline, CDR1 LGHDT and CDR2 YNNKEL (reference sequence). Between the trimmed V and J ends, which lost 3 bases and 3 bases, there was a span of 9 bases. The CDR3 is made up of 13 amino acids. Under the authors' procedure: Nucleated cell counts were estimated from reference gene primer amplification. Assay used: immunoSEQ multiplex PCR; TCRdb lists only in-frame clones, some missing. D and trimming were read from the DNA, whereas the V and J calls and clone size are those reported in that table. Seen here are 200,000 to 250,000 clones, under 85% observed once, and the top ten hold around 1.3%.

The sequence was obtained from a woman aged 25 to 39 with COVID-19, enrolled during active disease. This chain connects TRBV3-1 (or the pseudogene TRBV3-2) to TRBJ2-7, with D possibly being TRBD1 (6 bases). The sequenced material came from peripheral blood. The CDR3 nucleotides are TGTGCCAGCAGCCAGTCGACAGGCTACGAGCAGTACTTC. Protein product: CASSQSTGYEQYF.